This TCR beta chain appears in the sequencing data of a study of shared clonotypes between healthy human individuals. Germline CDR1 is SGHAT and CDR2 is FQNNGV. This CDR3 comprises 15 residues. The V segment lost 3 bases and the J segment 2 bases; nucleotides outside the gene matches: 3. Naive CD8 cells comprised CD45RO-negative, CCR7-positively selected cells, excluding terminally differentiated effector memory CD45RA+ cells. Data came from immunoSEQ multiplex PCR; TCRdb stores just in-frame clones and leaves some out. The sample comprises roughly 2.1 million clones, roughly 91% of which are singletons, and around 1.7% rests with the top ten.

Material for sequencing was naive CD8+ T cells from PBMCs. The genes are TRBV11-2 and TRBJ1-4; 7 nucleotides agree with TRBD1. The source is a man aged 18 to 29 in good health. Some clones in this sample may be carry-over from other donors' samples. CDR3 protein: CASSFSQGTNEKLFF. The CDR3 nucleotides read TGTGCCAGCAGCTTTTCACAGGGGACTAATGAAAAACTGTTTTTT. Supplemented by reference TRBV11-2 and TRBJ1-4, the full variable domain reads EAGVAQSPRYKIIEKRQSVAFWCNPISGHATLYWYQQILGQGPKLLIQFQNNGVVDDSQLPKDRFSAERLKGVDSTLKIQPAKLEDSAVYLCASSFSQGTNEKLFFGSGTQLSVL.